This T cell receptor beta chain derives from a study of naive and memory T cell subsets. The beta constant-region primer was an equimolar mix of two oligonucleotides covering TRBC1 and TRBC2. Four rounds of PCR amplified the ligated cDNA using nested alpha and beta constant-region primers plus SP2. TCRdb independently ran MiXCR on the UMI-ligation and nested PCR reads; one entry per CDR3 protein. The sample yields about 150,000 distinct CDR3 sequences, 20% to 25% seen once. After the first PCR, alpha and beta chain libraries were processed separately. Of note for this clonotype: Its specificity is unknown.

General observations from the study: A few larger clonotypes appeared in naive repertoires, especially CD8, possibly memory cells re-expressing CD45RA.

This CDR3 spans 14 amino acids. The germline V gene has CDR1 MDHEN and CDR2 SYDVKM. Losses at the gene ends were 3 bases for V and 5 bases for J; bases not matched to a gene: 5. The sequenced material came from naive CD4+ T cells from blood. The chain employs TRBV28 and TRBJ2-7; 9 nucleotides align to TRBD1. The clonotype originates from a human donor in good health. The CDR3 reads CASSLGQGTHEQYF. The DNA for the CDR3 is TGTGCCAGCAGTTTGGGACAGGGTACCCACGAGCAGTACTTC.